The T cell receptor (beta chain) under discussion was sequenced for a study of Ad26.COV2.S vaccination and SARS-CoV-2 variants. Germline V gives CDR1 WNHNN, CDR2 SYGVQD (reference sequence). The germline V and J ends were trimmed by 3 bases and 6 bases, with 9 bases remaining between them. This CDR3 is built from 13 residues. Study results and caveats: People given the vaccine had a wider spike-specific TCR breadth than placebo recipients did.

Notes on this clone: What it binds is unknown.

Profiled with immunoSEQ multiplex PCR; TCRdb holds only in-frame clones, not every one. In the table there are approximately 400,000 clones, approximately 90% of which are singletons. Sequences were derived from peripheral blood, sampled after recovery from COVID-19. This receptor was obtained from a human donor who had recovered from COVID-19. The rearrangement joins TRBV10-1 to TRBJ2-1, with D uncertain. The CDR3, as DNA: TGCGCCAGCAGTGACAGTTTACTCAATGAGCAGTTCTTC. It specifies CASSDSLLNEQFF.